This T cell receptor (beta chain) is drawn from a study of cytomegalovirus exposure and HLA in healthy donors. Findings of the study overall: Data from an earlier analysis indicated that most TCR beta V segments were productive either about 87% or about 30% of the time. Donors were assumed by presence/absence analyses to have roughly uniform sequencing depth.

In the PCR, 60 Vbeta and 13 Jbeta primers were used. The table came from immunoSEQ multiplex PCR; TCRdb's copy has only in-frame clones and leaves some out. The sample has roughly 200,000 clones, about nine tenths seen once. The CDR3 has 14 amino acids. Trimming cost V 4 bases and J 2 bases; bases outside gene matches: 5. Germline CDR1 reads SGHRS; CDR2 reads YFSETQ. A remark on this clone: Its specificity is unknown.

The chain uses TRBV5-1 and TRBJ2-7; 8 nucleotides agree with TRBD1. The sample taken for sequencing was PBMCs. The clonotype originates from a boy between 2 and 10 years old in good health and CMV-seronegative. In DNA form, the CDR3 reads TGCGCCAGCAGCCCCCAACAGGGGGCCTACGAGCAGTACTTC. It encodes CASSPQQGAYEQYF.